The next 31 T cell receptor beta chains were all read from a single sample in a study of cytomegalovirus exposure and HLA in healthy donors. Researchers ran the PCR with 60 Vbeta and 13 Jbeta primers. Profiling relied on immunoSEQ multiplex PCR, and the TCRdb table lists in-frame clones only, not all of them. This table holds some 150,000 clones, almost 85% found once. Sequencing was performed on PBMCs. The receptors stem from a man younger than 45 in good health and CMV-seropositive.

A single count supports this clone. V and J are TRBV30 and TRBJ1-5; D remains unclear. The CDR3 contains 14 residues. Germline CDR1 and CDR2: GTSNPN and SVGIG (reference sequence). V was shortened by 1 base and J by 1 base, with 8 bases between the two germline ends. The CDR3 sequence: CAWSGFISNQPQHF. The CDR3, as DNA: TGTGCCTGGAGTGGTTTTATCAGCAATCAGCCCCAGCATTTT.

The chain links TRBV28 to TRBJ2-3, with TRBD2 as a possible D gene (6 bases). Germline CDR1 and CDR2: MDHEN and SYDVKM. The CDR3 runs 15 residues. The V end was cut by 7 bases, the J end by 5 bases, with 19 bases between. The CDR3 reads CASNLEGRLGDTQYF. The CDR3 coding sequence is TGTGCCAGCAACTTGGAGGGGAGGTTGGGAGATACGCAGTATTTT.

J is TRBJ2-1 and V is TRBV18, with D unclear. The CDR3 is 11 amino acids. V was shortened by 1 base and J by 7 bases, with 2 bases between the two germline ends. Germline CDR1 and CDR2: KGHSH and LQKENI. CDR3 in DNA: TGTGCCAGCTCACCACTAAATGAGCAGTTCTTC. As protein: CASSPLNEQFF.

The chain uses TRBV7-8 and TRBJ2-6, with a tentative D call TRBD2 (6 bases). V lost 5 bases to trimming and J lost 3 bases, with 17 bases between them. Germline V gene sequence: CDR1 SGHVS, CDR2 FQNEAQ. This CDR3 is 17 amino acids long. CDR3 amino acids: CASSPGTPRGGANVLTF. CDR3 DNA: TGTGCCAGCAGCCCAGGGACTCCCCGAGGTGGGGCCAACGTCCTGACTTTC.

The rearrangement links TRBV7-9 to TRBJ2-7, with 10 bases fitting TRBD2. J was trimmed by 3 bases and V by 0 bases; bases with no gene match: 8. The length of the CDR3 is 17 residues. Germline CDR1 reads SEHNR; CDR2 reads FQNEAQ (reference sequence). The CDR3 DNA is TGTGCCAGCAGCTTAGCCAGCGGGAGGGCCTCTGTCTACGAGCAGTACTTC. It codes for CASSLASGRASVYEQYF.

CDR3 amino acids: CSVERPWGTTSTDTQYF. In DNA form, the CDR3 reads TGCAGCGTTGAACGGCCGTGGGGGACAACTAGCACAGATACGCAGTATTTT. The chain is built from TRBV29-1 and TRBJ2-3; D is possibly TRBD1 (6 bases). The CDR3 extends over 17 amino acids. CDR1 and CDR2 from the germline V gene are SQVTM and ANQGSEA. V dropped 2 bases and J dropped 0 bases, with 18 bases sitting between them.

The chain joins TRBV7-8 to TRBJ2-4, with 11 positions matching TRBD1. The germline gives CDR1 SGHVS, CDR2 FQNEAQ. Trimming removed 5 bases from V and 2 bases from J; junction bases left unmatched: 5. The CDR3 is made up of 16 amino acids. In DNA, the CDR3 is TGTGCCAGCAGCCCAGGACAGGGGGCGACCAAAAACATTCAGTACTTC. Amino acid sequence: CASSPGQGATKNIQYF. Full variable domain (missing parts from reference TRBV7-8 and TRBJ2-4): GAGVSQSPRYKVAKRGQDVALRCDPISGHVSLFWYQQALGQGPEFLTYFQNEAQLDKSGLPSDRFFAERPEGSVSTLKIQRTQQEDSAVYLCASSPGQGATKNIQYFGAGTRLSVL.

The chain uses TRBV7-9 and TRBJ2-7, with D possibly TRBD1 on 5 matching bases. The CDR3 totals 15 residues. The germline CDR1 and CDR2 sequences are SEHNR and FQNEAQ (reference sequence). V lost 5 bases and J lost 2, with 16 bases in between. The CDR3 DNA reads TGTGCCAGCAGCCGCTGGACAATGGGCGCCTACGAGCAGTACTTC. Protein: CASSRWTMGAYEQYF. Full variable domain (outside the CDR3, taken from reference TRBV7-9 and TRBJ2-7): DTGVSQNPRHKITKRGQNVTFRCDPISEHNRLYWYRQTLGQGPEFLTYFQNEAQLEKSRLLSDRFSAERPKGSFSTLEIQRTEQGDSAMYLCASSRWTMGAYEQYFGPGTRLTVT.

The chain recombines TRBV27 with TRBJ1-4; TRBD1 agrees at 10 bases. CDR3 length: 14 amino acids. V gave up 5 bases and J gave up 7 bases; unmatched junction bases: 4. Germline V gene lookup returns CDR1 MNHEY and CDR2 SMNVEV (reference sequence). CDR3 bases: TGTGCCAGCAGTCTACGGACAGGGGGTGAAAAACTGTTTTTT. Translation: CASSLRTGGEKLFF.

This rearrangement joins TRBV5-5 to TRBJ1-2, with D unresolved. CDR3 length: 13 residues. Germline values: CDR1 SGHKS, CDR2 YYEKEE (reference sequence). V was shortened by 4 bases and J by 0 bases, with 7 bases between the two germline ends. The CDR3 reads CASSLAPNYGYTF. The CDR3 DNA is TGTGCCAGCAGCCTGGCTCCTAACTATGGCTACACCTTC.

The V call is TRBV14, the J call TRBJ2-7, with 12 nucleotides matching TRBD2. In germline, CDR1 is SGHDN, CDR2 FVKESK. V shed 3 bases, J shed 4 bases, and the junction held 4 bases outside the gene matches. The CDR3 consists of 15 residues. The CDR3 bases are TGTGCCAGCAGCCATAGACTAGCGGGGGAGTACGAGCAGTACTTC. Protein: CASSHRLAGEYEQYF.

The chain joins TRBV19 to TRBJ2-5; D is possibly TRBD2 (5 bases). Germline V gene lookup returns CDR1 LNHDA and CDR2 SQIVND (reference sequence). The CDR3 has 14 residues. The V end was cut by 5 bases, the J end by 3 bases, with 13 bases between. This CDR3 reads CASSGLALEETQYF. As DNA, the CDR3 is TGTGCCAGTAGTGGGCTAGCCCTGGAAGAGACCCAGTACTTC.

CDR3 residues: CASSPGRRTGLINYGYTF. Here the CDR3 DNA reads TGTGCCAGCAGTCCCGGCCGTAGGACAGGGTTAATTAACTATGGCTACACCTTC. This chain connects TRBV28 to TRBJ1-2; 8 bases fit TRBD1. Germline assignment: CDR1 MDHEN and CDR2 SYDVKM. The junction had 15 bases not matched to a gene; V was cut back by 5 bases and J by 1 base. CDR3 length: 18 amino acids.

This clone was recorded once. The rearrangement links TRBV23-1 to TRBJ1-5; 7 nucleotides line up with TRBD1. TRBV23-1 is noted as an ORF with a role that remains uncertain. V lost 5 bases and J lost 0; bases outside the gene matches: 13. This CDR3 spans 18 amino acids. Written as DNA, the CDR3 is TGCGCCAGCAGTTTCCTAAGGACAGGCCTGTCTAGCAATCAGCCCCAGCATTTT. It specifies CASSFLRTGLSSNQPQHF.

This clone was detected only once. V and J are TRBV6-1 and TRBJ2-2, with 8 bases that match TRBD1. The CDR3 is 15 residues long. CDR1 is MNHNS, CDR2 SASEGT, per germline. Trimming removed 2 bases from V and 7 bases from J; junction bases left unmatched: 6. The CDR3 loop is CASSEMAGGNGELFF. The CDR3 nucleotides are TGTGCCAGCAGTGAAATGGCAGGGGGCAACGGGGAGCTGTTTTTT.

This clone was seen a handful of times. The chain is built from TRBV7-6 and TRBJ2-7, with TRBD1 matching over 8 bases. Germline V gene sequence: CDR1 SGHVS, CDR2 FNYEAQ. The CDR3 is 16 amino acids. V lost 1 base to trimming and J lost 2 bases; unmatched junction nucleotides: 7. CDR3 bases: TGTGCCAGCAGCTTAGATCCCCGACAGGGGCCCTACGAGCAGTACTTC. Protein product: CASSLDPRQGPYEQYF.

This rearrangement joins TRBV11-1 to TRBJ1-1, with D hard to call. This CDR3 spans 13 amino acids. Germline V gene lookup returns CDR1 SGHAT and CDR2 FQDESV (reference sequence). Trimming cost V 3 bases and J 4 bases, with 9 bases left between them. CDR3 DNA sequence: TGTGCCAGCAGCTTCATCGACTCCACTGAAGCTTTCTTT. It specifies CASSFIDSTEAFF. Looking up the rest from reference TRBV11-1 and TRBJ1-1 gives the full variable domain: EAEVAQSPRYKITEKSQAVAFWCDPISGHATLYWYRQILGQGPELLVQFQDESVVDDSQLPKDRFSAERLKGVDSTLKIQPAELGDSAMYLCASSFIDSTEAFFGQGTRLTVV.

This clone was observed a handful of times. The chain uses TRBV11-2 and TRBJ1-1; the match to TRBD1 covers 7 bases. V lost 4 bases to trimming and J lost 1 base; unmatched junction nucleotides: 3. This CDR3 spans 14 amino acids. The V gene's germline CDR1 is SGHAT and CDR2 FQNNGV. CDR3 sequence (DNA): TGTGCCAGCAGCTCGAACAGGGGGAACACTGAAGCTTTCTTT. Translating it yields CASSSNRGNTEAFF.

This clone was seen only a few times. In DNA, the CDR3 is TGCGCCAGCAGTACTAGGGATACGCAGTATTTT. It codes for CASSTRDTQYF. The rearrangement links TRBV10-2 to TRBJ2-3; weak D call: TRBD2 (5 bases). The CDR3 spans 11 residues. V gave up 5 bases and J gave up 6 bases, with 6 bases separating them. The germline gives CDR1 WSHSY, CDR2 SAAADI.

V gene TRBV19 combines with J gene TRBJ2-3; D is ambiguous. The CDR3 has 12 residues. Germline lookup yields CDR1 LNHDA and CDR2 SQIVND (reference sequence). Trimming removed 1 base from V and 4 bases from J, with 3 bases in between. CDR3 amino acids: CASSIVADTQYF. DNA of the CDR3: TGTGCCAGTAGTATAGTAGCAGATACGCAGTATTTT.

V and J are TRBV13 and TRBJ1-6; D possibly corresponds to TRBD1 (6 bases). This CDR3 is built from 14 residues. The germline V gene has CDR1 PRHDT and CDR2 FYEKMQ (reference sequence). Trimming removed 6 bases from V and 6 bases from J, with 12 bases in between. The CDR3 here is CASSQTGINSPLHF. CDR3 coding DNA: TGTGCCAGCAGTCAAACAGGGATTAATTCACCCCTCCACTTT.

V usage is TRBV6-5 and J usage is TRBJ1-4; 7 bases match TRBD1. With 0 bases clipped from V and 5 bases from J, the junction kept 3 bases outside the gene matches. Looked up from germline, CDR1 is MNHEY and CDR2 is SVGAGI. This CDR3 is 15 amino acids long. In DNA form, the CDR3 reads TGTGCCAGCAGTTACTCCACAGGGGAAAATGAAAAACTGTTTTTT. Protein: CASSYSTGENEKLFF.

The rearrangement uses TRBV10-1 and TRBJ2-3; D is perhaps TRBD1 (6 bases). V was clipped by 0 bases and J by 11 bases, with 21 bases between them. The germline gives CDR1 WNHNN, CDR2 SYGVQD (reference sequence). This CDR3 has 16 amino acids. Written as DNA, the CDR3 is TGCGCCAGCAGTGAGTCGACAGGTCTCTACATACGGGGGCAGTATTTT. This sequence encodes CASSESTGLYIRGQYF.

This chain uses TRBV5-8 with TRBJ1-5; D is unclear. CDR3 length: 14 residues. With 4 bases removed from V and 5 bases from J, the gap between germline ends came to 13 bases. CDR1 is SGHTS, CDR2 YDEGEE, per germline. This CDR3 reads CASSRREGHQPQHF. CDR3 DNA sequence: TGTGCCAGCAGCAGGAGGGAAGGGCATCAGCCCCAGCATTTT.

The gene calls are TRBV2 and TRBJ2-5, with D unresolved. V lost 6 bases, J lost 6 bases, and 11 bases lay in between. Germline V gene sequence: CDR1 SNHLY, CDR2 FYNNEI. The length of the CDR3 is 12 residues. Here the CDR3 DNA reads TGTGCCAGCAGGCTACCGGAGCAGACCCAGTACTTC. Translating it yields CASRLPEQTQYF.

This clone was seen a handful of times. The gene calls are TRBV4-2 and TRBJ2-7; 9 nucleotides line up with TRBD2. Germline CDR1 LGHNA, CDR2 YNFKEQ. Trimming cost V 1 base and J 3 bases; bases outside gene matches: 4. This CDR3 has 15 residues. This CDR3 reads CASSQVAGESYEQYF. CDR3 DNA: TGTGCCAGCAGCCAAGTAGCGGGAGAAAGCTACGAGCAGTACTTC.

The chain carries TRBV6-6 and TRBJ1-5, with a weak D call TRBD1 (5 bases). Trimming removed 6 bases from V and 1 base from J, with 10 bases in between. Germline assignment: CDR1 MNHNY and CDR2 SVGAGI (reference sequence). The CDR3 spans 14 residues. CDR3 residues: CASSHRGSNQPQHF. CDR3 sequence (DNA): TGTGCCAGCAGCCACCGGGGGAGCAATCAGCCCCAGCATTTT.

V is TRBV5-5 and J is TRBJ1-5, with D maybe TRBD1 (5 bases). This CDR3 spans 16 amino acids. Germline lookup yields CDR1 SGHKS and CDR2 YYEKEE (reference sequence). V lost 4 bases and J lost 0, with 14 bases in between. The CDR3 is CASSLGAASSNQPQHF. In DNA form, the CDR3 reads TGTGCCAGCAGCCTTGGGGCAGCAAGTAGCAATCAGCCCCAGCATTTT.

The J gene is TRBJ2-1, the V gene TRBV5-1, with 14 bases matching TRBD2. Germline V gene lookup returns CDR1 SGHRS and CDR2 YFSETQ. CDR3 size: 16 residues. Trimming cost V 0 bases and J 6 bases; bases outside gene matches: 2. The CDR3 is CASSLGGTSGSNEQFF. The CDR3, as DNA: TGCGCCAGCAGCTTGGGAGGGACTAGCGGGAGCAATGAGCAGTTCTTC.

The rearrangement uses TRBV5-1 and TRBJ1-4; weak D call: TRBD1 (6 bases). V gave up 4 bases and J gave up 4 bases, with 14 bases separating them. This CDR3 region has 15 residues. Germline-derived CDR1 and CDR2 are SGHRS and YFSETQ. This chain's CDR3 is CASSPPAQGNEKLFF. CDR3 nucleotide sequence: TGCGCCAGCAGCCCCCCCGCACAGGGTAATGAAAAACTGTTTTTT.

The genes are TRBV7-9 and TRBJ2-7; D call uncertain. Trimming shortened V by 6 bases and J by 0 bases, and 15 bases separated the two germline ends. CDR1 is SEHNR, CDR2 FQNEAQ, per germline (reference sequence). This CDR3 spans 15 amino acids. The CDR3 DNA sequence: TGTGCCAGCAGGGTCGCTAGTGCTAGCTCCTACGAGCAGTACTTC. This gives the protein CASRVASASSYEQYF.